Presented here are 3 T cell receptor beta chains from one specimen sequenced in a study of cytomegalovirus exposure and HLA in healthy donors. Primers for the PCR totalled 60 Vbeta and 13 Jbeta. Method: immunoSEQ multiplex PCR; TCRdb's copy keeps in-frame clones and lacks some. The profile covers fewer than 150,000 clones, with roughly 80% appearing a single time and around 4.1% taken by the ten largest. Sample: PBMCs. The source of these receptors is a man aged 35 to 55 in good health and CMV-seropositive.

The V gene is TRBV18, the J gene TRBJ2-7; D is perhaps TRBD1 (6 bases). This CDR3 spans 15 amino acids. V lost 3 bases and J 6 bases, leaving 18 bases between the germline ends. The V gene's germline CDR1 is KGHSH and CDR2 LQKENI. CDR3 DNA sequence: TGTGCCAGCTCACCCCAGGGGCTGGTATCGGGCGAGCAGTACTTC. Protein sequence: CASSPQGLVSGEQYF.

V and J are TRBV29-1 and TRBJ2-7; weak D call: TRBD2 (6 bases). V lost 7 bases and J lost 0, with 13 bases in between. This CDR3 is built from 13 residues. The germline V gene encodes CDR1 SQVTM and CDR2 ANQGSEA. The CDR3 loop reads CSGGDSSSYEQYF. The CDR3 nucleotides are TGCAGCGGTGGGGACTCCAGCTCCTACGAGCAGTACTTC.

CDR3 sequence: CASAPTGVEQYF. The DNA of the CDR3 is TGTGCTAGTGCCCCGACAGGGGTCGAGCAGTACTTC. V usage is TRBV12-5 and J usage is TRBJ2-7; 8 bases fit TRBD1. The CDR3 runs to 12 residues. CDR1 and CDR2 (germline): LGHNT, FRNRAP. J was trimmed by 6 bases and V by 7 bases; bases with no gene match: 5.